These T cell receptor beta chains were read from a single sample in a study of T cells in Graves' hyperthyroidism and ophthalmopathy. TCRdb processed the multiplex PCR reads anew with MiXCR; each CDR3 protein has one entry. Of around 500,000 distinct CDR3 sequences in the sample, approximately 14% were seen once. Sequenced: blood. The receptors were sampled from a woman aged 40 to 49 with Graves' hyperthyroidism. The CDR3 runs from the conserved cysteine through the conserved F or W. Fields, in order: clone size, V gene, J gene, D gene, CDR3 DNA, CDR3 protein. D genes are given only for firm matches. Only some rows state a clone size, as once, few, many or a class for expanded clones.

many	TRBV12-3/TRBV12-4	TRBJ1-2	TRBD1	TGCGCCAGCAGCACCGGGACAGGGGCCAACTATGGCTACACCTTC	CASSTGTGANYGYTF
NA	TRBV18	TRBJ2-5	TRBD2	TGTGCCAGCTCACCTCAGCTAGCGGGAGAGGAAAAGACCCAGTACTTC	CASSPQLAGEEKTQYF
NA	TRBV18	TRBJ2-5	TRBD2	TGTGCCAGCTCACAATATACTAGCGGGGGCTCCCAAGAGACCCAGTACTTC	CASSQYTSGGSQETQYF
NA	TRBV19	TRBJ2-5	TRBD2	TGTGCCAGTAGTCCGGAGACATCAAGCGGGAGGGCCTCTGAGACCCAGTACTTC	CASSPETSSGRASETQYF
many	TRBV2	TRBJ2-7	TRBD2	TGTGCCAGCAGTCGGACTAGCGGGAGCCCCAATTCCTACGAGCAGTACTTC	CASSRTSGSPNSYEQYF
many	TRBV27	TRBJ1-2	NA	TGTGCCAGCAGCGAAGGGACCCTCTATGGCTACACCTTC	CASSEGTLYGYTF
many	TRBV20-1	TRBJ2-3	TRBD1	TGCAGTGCCGCCCCAACAGGGGGTTACACAGATACGCAGTATTTT	CSAAPTGGYTDTQYF
NA	TRBV5-1	TRBJ2-3	TRBD2	TGCGCCGGCAGCCAGGGACTAGCAGAGGATACGCAGTATTTT	CAGSQGLAEDTQYF
few	TRBV4-1	TRBJ2-5	NA	TGCGCCAGCAGCCAAAATGATCTGCAAGAGACCCAGTACTTC	CASSQNDLQETQYF
NA	TRBV6-1	TRBJ2-1	TRBD2	TGTGCCAGCATAGGACTAGCGGGAGTCCTTCAGTTCAATGAGCAGTTCTTC	CASIGLAGVLQFNEQFF
few	TRBV18	TRBJ2-1	TRBD2	TGTGCCAGCTCACCATCCCTAAAGCGGGACGATGAGCAGTTCTTC	CASSPSLKRDDEQFF
many	TRBV28	TRBJ2-3	NA	TGTGCCAGCAGTTTTCCCCCCAGCACAGATACGCAGTATTTT	CASSFPPSTDTQYF
many	TRBV7-9	TRBJ1-1	NA	TGTGCCAGCAGCTCAGCCGGGACGCCCACGGGGGCTGAAGCTTTCTTT	CASSSAGTPTGAEAFF
many	TRBV11-2	TRBJ2-1	NA	TGTGCCAGCAGCTTAAGGTCGGATTCCTACAATGAGCAGTTCTTC	CASSLRSDSYNEQFF
many	TRBV20-1	TRBJ1-5	NA	TGCAGTGCTTACGACGGAGGCAATCAGCCCCAGCATTTT	CSAYDGGNQPQHF
few	TRBV6-1	TRBJ2-3	TRBD1	TGTGCCAGCAGTCCTTCCGGGACAGGTTTGCGGTTCGGTACGCAGTATTTT	CASSPSGTGLRFGTQYF
many	TRBV2	TRBJ2-7	NA	TGTGCCAGCAGAGGTCAGGTCTCCTACGAGCAGTACTTC	CASRGQVSYEQYF
many	TRBV4-1	TRBJ2-7	NA	TGCGCCAGCAGCCAAGATTCGAGCGTCTCCTACGAGCAGTACTTC	CASSQDSSVSYEQYF
NA	TRBV12-3/TRBV12-4	TRBJ2-3	TRBD2	TGTGCCAGCAGTGGGGGACTAGCGGGAAGAGATACGCAGTATTTT	CASSGGLAGRDTQYF
NA	TRBV28	TRBJ2-7	NA	TGTGCCAGCGGCCTCCGGGACGGGCCCTTCGAGCAGTACTTC	CASGLRDGPFEQYF
many	TRBV20-1	TRBJ2-1	TRBD2	TGCAGTGCTACGGGACTAGCGGGAGGCGACAATGAGCAGTTCTTC	CSATGLAGGDNEQFF
NA	TRBV12-5	TRBJ2-5	NA	TGTGCTAGTGGTTCAATGACAGAACCCCCAGAGACCCAGTACTTC	CASGSMTEPPETQYF
few	TRBV20-1	TRBJ1-2	NA	TGCAGTGCAGCGACAGGTCTATATGGCTACACCTTC	CSAATGLYGYTF
NA	TRBV5-8	TRBJ2-7	TRBD1	TGTGCCAGCAGCTTGTTGGACAGGGATAAGCAGTACTTC	CASSLLDRDKQYF
many	TRBV5-6	TRBJ2-1	NA	TGTGCCAGCAGCCTGGACTCGGGGGAGCAGTTCTTC	CASSLDSGEQFF
many	TRBV5-6	TRBJ2-1	NA	TGTGCCAGCAGCGTGCTACCCGGGGAGCAGTTCTTC	CASSVLPGEQFF
NA	TRBV5-1	TRBJ2-1	TRBD1	TGCGCCAGCAGCTTGTCCCCCGGACAGGGGATTGAGCAGTTCTTC	CASSLSPGQGIEQFF
many	TRBV6-1	TRBJ2-3	NA	TGTGCCAGCAGTGAAGCGTTAGGGCTTAGCACAGATACGCAGTATTTT	CASSEALGLSTDTQYF
many	TRBV18	TRBJ2-3	TRBD2	TGTGCCAGCTCACCACCGCAGGCTAGCGGGAGCACAGATACGCAGTATTTT	CASSPPQASGSTDTQYF
NA	TRBV7-3	TRBJ2-1	NA	TGTGCCAGCAGCTTATTAGGGACGGGGCCCTACTACAATGAGCAGTTCTTC	CASSLLGTGPYYNEQFF
many	TRBV12-3/TRBV12-4	TRBJ1-1	TRBD1	TGTGCCAGCAGCTACGGACAGGGTACGGGCACTGAAGCTTTCTTT	CASSYGQGTGTEAFF
NA	TRBV12-3/TRBV12-4	TRBJ1-5	TRBD1	TGTGCCAGCAGTTTTGCGGACAGGGGCTATAGCAATCAGCCCCAGCATTTT	CASSFADRGYSNQPQHF
NA	TRBV20-1	TRBJ1-5	NA	TGCAGTGCCCGCCAGGGAGTGGCGGTGGTAGGGGCCCAGCATTTT	CSARQGVAVVGAQHF
NA	TRBV11-1	TRBJ2-7	TRBD1	TGTGCCAGCAGCAGAGCTGCTTCCGGGACAGGGTTCTCCTACGAGCAGTACTTC	CASSRAASGTGFSYEQYF
NA	TRBV30	TRBJ2-7	TRBD1	TGTGCCTGGACCCCGGGGACAGGGCCCAACGAGCAGTACTTC	CAWTPGTGPNEQYF
many	TRBV18	TRBJ2-7	NA	TGTGCCAGCTCACCACCGAGCGGGCGGTCCTACGAGCAGTACTTC	CASSPPSGRSYEQYF
few	TRBV19	TRBJ1-1	NA	TGTGCCAGTAGTATAGATACGGGTGAAGCTTTCTTT	CASSIDTGEAFF
NA	TRBV2	TRBJ2-3	TRBD2	TGTGCCAGCAGTGAAGCGCGCGGGACTAGCGGGGAGGGGGGGTATTTT	CASSEARGTSGEGGYF
NA	TRBV3-1	TRBJ2-1	NA	TGCGCCAGCAAGGACTTGGATGAGCAGTTCTTC	CASKDLDEQFF
many	TRBV20-1	TRBJ2-7	NA	TGCAGTGCTTCGGGTACCCGCTACGAGCAGTACTTC	CSASGTRYEQYF
few	TRBV18	TRBJ2-2	TRBD1	TGTGCCAGCTCACCACCCCGAGACAGGGGGCCCGGGGAGCTGTTTTTT	CASSPPRDRGPGELFF
few	TRBV29-1	TRBJ1-5	NA	TGCAGCGTCGGGGGGGGTGGCAATCAGCCCCAGCATTTT	CSVGGGGNQPQHF
NA	TRBV3-1	TRBJ1-6	NA	TGTGCCAGCAGCCAAGGGACAGAGAATTCACCCCCCCACTTT	CASSQGTENSPPHF
few	TRBV20-1	TRBJ2-1	TRBD2	TGCAGTGCTACGACTAGCGGGGGGGCCAATGAGCAGTTCTTC	CSATTSGGANEQFF
NA	TRBV27	TRBJ2-1	TRBD2	TGTGCCAGCCGGAGGACTAGCGGTCCCCACAATGAGCAGTTCTTC	CASRRTSGPHNEQFF
many	TRBV5-1	TRBJ2-5	TRBD2	TGCGCCAGCAGCTTGGCTCCGGGAGGTCTAGAGACCCAGTACTTC	CASSLAPGGLETQYF
many	TRBV3-1	TRBJ2-3	TRBD2	TGTGCCAGCAGCCAAGATCTGTTTCGGCTAGCGGGGACCACAGATACGCAGTATTTT	CASSQDLFRLAGTTDTQYF
NA	TRBV20-1	TRBJ2-3	NA	TGCAGTGCTAGGGAAGGACCTGGCACAGATACGCAGTATTTT	CSAREGPGTDTQYF
many	TRBV18	TRBJ1-2	NA	TGTGCCAGCTCACCAACTTCGGGGGCCTATGGCTACACCTTC	CASSPTSGAYGYTF
NA	TRBV7-9	TRBJ1-1	TRBD1	TGTGCCAGCAGCCTAACGGACAGGATGGACACTGAAGCTTTCTTT	CASSLTDRMDTEAFF
many	TRBV6-1	TRBJ2-5	TRBD2	TGTGCCAGCAGCGCTTATCCGGGACTAGTGGGAGAGACCCAGTACTTC	CASSAYPGLVGETQYF
once	TRBV10-1	TRBJ2-7	TRBD2	TGCGCCAGCATAGCGGGAAGACCCTACGAGCAGTACTTC	CASIAGRPYEQYF
many	TRBV12-3/TRBV12-4	TRBJ2-7	NA	TGTGCCAGCACCCCTGGTGTGGGTACCTACGAGCAGTACTTC	CASTPGVGTYEQYF
many	TRBV28	TRBJ1-2	TRBD1	TGTGCCAGCTGGCGACAGGGGGGTCTAGGGCCTGAGGGCTACACCTTC	CASWRQGGLGPEGYTF
few	TRBV10-3	TRBJ1-3	TRBD1	TGTGCCATCAGTGAGTCTTTCCCCGGGACAGTCAATCCCTCTGGAAACACCATATATTTT	CAISESFPGTVNPSGNTIYF
many	TRBV5-1	TRBJ1-5	NA	TGCGCCAGCAGCGAAAGCGGATCGGGATATCAGCCCCAGCATTTT	CASSESGSGYQPQHF
many	TRBV30	TRBJ1-4	NA	TGTGCCTGGAGTGTAGCGGCGGTGCGAGGGGAAAAACTGTTTTTT	CAWSVAAVRGEKLFF
few	TRBV4-1	TRBJ2-7	NA	TGCGCCAGCAGGCCGGCCGGGAGCGGGCCTTCCTACGAGCAGTACTTC	CASRPAGSGPSYEQYF
few	TRBV5-1	TRBJ1-4	NA	TGCGCCAGCAGCTCGGACGGTTTAAATGAAAAACTGTTTTTT	CASSSDGLNEKLFF
many	TRBV20-1	TRBJ1-1	NA	TGCAGTGCCAGAAAGAACACTGAAGCTTTCTTT	CSARKNTEAFF